This TCR beta chain was observed in a study of cytomegalovirus exposure and HLA in healthy donors. Overall study: Earlier, 150 million to 200 million T cells were analyzed, and over 95 million unique TCR beta sequences were found among them. The study's findings and limits: A missense DCLRE1C variant was associated with V- and J-gene trimming of TCR beta chains in a later analysis, and an independent cohort replicated the association. The HLA-A and HLA-B alleles of most subjects were reportedly predicted accurately from TCR beta sequences. Per a prior analysis, the majority of TCR beta V segments were productive roughly 87% or roughly 30% of the time.

Use of 60 Vbeta and 13 Jbeta primers characterized the PCR. The data were produced by immunoSEQ multiplex PCR, yet TCRdb's version contains in-frame clones alone and is incomplete. The sample includes approximately 150,000 clones, around 85% of them seen just once. On this clone: Its specificity is not known. Its ends do not fully match the called genes, so a read error is possible.

Germline assignment: CDR1 SEHNR and CDR2 FQNEAQ (reference sequence). The CDR3 covers 14 residues. This receptor was obtained from a woman in her twenties or thirties in good health and CMV-seronegative. Source material: PBMCs. This chain joins TRBV7-9 and TRBJ1-2; D is possibly TRBD1 (6 bases). The CDR3 region has the DNA TGTGTCAGCAGCTTGGCGGGGGCCCACTATGGCTACACCTTC. It is translated as CVSSLAGAHYGYTF.